The sequence of this T cell receptor beta chain was determined in a study of cytomegalovirus exposure and HLA in healthy donors. Use of 60 Vbeta and 13 Jbeta primers characterized the PCR. Clones were sequenced by immunoSEQ multiplex PCR, and TCRdb holds only the in-frame ones, with some missing. The table has 130,000 to 150,000 clones, under 80% seen once; the top ten hold about 4.3%. V lost 5 bases and J 4 bases, leaving 11 bases between the germline ends. CDR1 and CDR2 (germline): SGHVS, FQNEAQ. The CDR3 contains 13 residues. Concerning this clone: The target antigen is unknown.

General study findings and limits: The authors later found HLA-associated TCR beta chains more clonally expanded than equally common others. Later analysis showed TCR association rates varying by HLA locus, highest for DRB1 and lowest for HLA-C.

The sequencing input was PBMCs. This chain joins TRBV7-8 and TRBJ1-1, with no clear D. This receptor was identified in a man between 18 and 29 years old in good health and CMV-seropositive. The CDR3 bases are TGTGCCAGCAGCACCAGGTCCTCCACTGAAGCTTTCTTT. Translated, it gives CASSTRSSTEAFF. The whole variable domain, remainder taken from reference TRBV7-8 and TRBJ1-1, is GAGVSQSPRYKVAKRGQDVALRCDPISGHVSLFWYQQALGQGPEFLTYFQNEAQLDKSGLPSDRFFAERPEGSVSTLKIQRTQQEDSAVYLCASSTRSSTEAFFGQGTRLTVV.